This T cell receptor beta chain is drawn from a study of T-cell reconstitution after alpha-beta-depleted transplantation in children. Construction of the TCRbeta library involved unique molecular identifiers. TCRdb reanalysed the PCR reads using MiXCR and keeps one entry per CDR3 protein. The table lists approximately 350,000 distinct CDR3 sequences, 13% of them singletons, with 4% to 5.5% in the top ten. The CDR3 runs 14 residues. The V gene's germline CDR1 is SGHRS and CDR2 YFSETQ. Trimming left V 4 bases short and J 0 bases short, with 8 bases between. Sequences were derived from PBMCs, sampled from the stem cell graft. The receptor's source is a human donor who donated a stem cell graft to a child with Fanconi anemia. The chain is built from TRBV5-1 and TRBJ1-3; D unclear. The CDR3 nucleotides read TGCGCCAGCAGCCCACAACCCTCTGGAAACACCATATATTTT. Translation gives CASSPQPSGNTIYF.